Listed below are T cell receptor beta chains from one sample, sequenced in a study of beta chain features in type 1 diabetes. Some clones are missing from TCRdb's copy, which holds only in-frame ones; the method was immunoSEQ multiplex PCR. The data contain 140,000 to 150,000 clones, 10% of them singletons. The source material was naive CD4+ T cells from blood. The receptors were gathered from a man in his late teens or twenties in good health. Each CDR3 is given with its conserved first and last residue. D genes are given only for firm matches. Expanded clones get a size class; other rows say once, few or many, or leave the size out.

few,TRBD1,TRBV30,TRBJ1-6,CAYRGQGADSPLHF,TGTGCCTACCGGGGACAGGGGGCTGATTCACCCCTCCACTTT
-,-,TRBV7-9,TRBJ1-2,CASSLASGPGYTF,TGTGCCAGCAGCTTAGCGTCAGGGCCCGGCTACACCTTC
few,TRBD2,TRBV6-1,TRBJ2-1,CASSEASGGEQFF,TGTGCCAGCAGTGAAGCTAGCGGGGGCGAGCAGTTCTTC
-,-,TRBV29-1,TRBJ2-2,CSVPPPQGNTGELFF,TGCAGCGTCCCCCCTCCACAGGGCAACACCGGGGAGCTGTTTTTT
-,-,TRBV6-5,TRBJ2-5,CASSAGGQETQYF,TGTGCCAGCAGCGCAGGAGGGCAAGAGACCCAGTACTTC
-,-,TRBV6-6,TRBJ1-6,CASSPTFQGNSPLHF,TGTGCCAGCAGTCCTACGTTTCAGGGTAATTCACCCCTCCACTTT
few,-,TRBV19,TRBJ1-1,CASRKQATNTEAFF,TGTGCCAGTAGGAAACAGGCGACGAACACTGAAGCTTTCTTT
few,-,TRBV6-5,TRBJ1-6,CASTPSGGINSPLHF,TGTGCCAGCACCCCCTCGGGGGGGATAAATTCACCCCTCCACTTT
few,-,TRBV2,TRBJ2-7,CASSGSYEQYF,TGTGCCAGCAGTGGCTCCTACGAGCAGTACTTC
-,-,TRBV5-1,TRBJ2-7,CASSWGGEGEQYF,TGCGCCAGCAGCTGGGGGGGCGAGGGCGAGCAGTACTTC
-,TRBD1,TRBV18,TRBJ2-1,CASSPPGQGSNEQFF,TGTGCCAGCTCACCACCGGGACAGGGATCGAATGAGCAGTTCTTC
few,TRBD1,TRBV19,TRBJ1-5,CASSTRNKIPTGERSQPQHF,TGTGCCAGTAGTACAAGGAACAAGATCCCGACAGGGGAGCGTAGTCAGCCCCAGCATTTT
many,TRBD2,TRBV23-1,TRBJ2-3,CASSQWRASGDTQYF,TGCGCCAGCAGTCAATGGCGGGCTAGCGGGGATACGCAGTATTTT
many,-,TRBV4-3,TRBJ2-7,CASSQVLGHEHEQYF,TGCGCCAGCAGCCAAGTTTTAGGACATGAGCACGAGCAGTACTTC
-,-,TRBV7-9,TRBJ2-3,CASSLAELTDTQYF,TGTGCCAGCAGCTTGGCGGAGCTCACAGATACGCAGTATTTT
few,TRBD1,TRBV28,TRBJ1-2,CASSSPGQGLDGYTF,TGTGCCAGCAGTTCTCCGGGACAGGGTTTGGATGGCTACACCTTC
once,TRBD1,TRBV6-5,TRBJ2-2,CASSRRTGAVGELFF,TGTGCCAGCAGTCGTAGGACAGGGGCCGTCGGGGAGCTGTTTTTT
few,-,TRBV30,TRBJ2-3,CAWSRGPGTGTDTQYF,TGTGCCTGGAGCCGGGGTCCGGGAACGGGCACAGATACGCAGTATTTT
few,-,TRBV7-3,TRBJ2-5,CASSLRGQQETQYF,TGTGCCAGCAGCCTCCGTGGGCAGCAAGAGACCCAGTACTTC
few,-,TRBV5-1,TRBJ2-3,CASGEVPDTQYF,TGCGCCAGCGGTGAGGTCCCAGATACGCAGTATTTT
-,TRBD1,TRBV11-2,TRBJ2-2,CASSLYRGTNTGELFF,TGTGCCAGCAGCCTATACAGGGGGACGAACACCGGGGAGCTGTTTTTT
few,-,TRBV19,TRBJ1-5,CASSISGSGQPQHF,TGTGCCAGTAGTATAAGCGGGTCAGGGCAGCCCCAGCATTTT
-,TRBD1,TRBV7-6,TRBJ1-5,CASSLLTGDGNQPQHF,TGTGCCAGCAGCTTACTGACAGGGGATGGCAATCAGCCCCAGCATTTT
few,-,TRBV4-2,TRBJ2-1,CASSQDSHGGYEQFF,TGTGCCAGCAGCCAAGATTCACATGGTGGCTATGAGCAGTTCTTC
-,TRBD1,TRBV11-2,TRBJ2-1,CASSLRGQGRQFF,TGTGCCAGCAGCTTAAGGGGACAGGGGCGGCAGTTCTTC
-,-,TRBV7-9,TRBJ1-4,CASSGQGLGEKLFF,TGTGCCAGCAGCGGTCAGGGGCTTGGTGAAAAACTGTTTTTT
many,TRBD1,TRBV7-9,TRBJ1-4,CASSLTGTPEKLFF,TGTGCCAGCAGCTTGACAGGGACCCCTGAAAAACTGTTTTTT
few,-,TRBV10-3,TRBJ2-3,CAISGTGLQGDTQYF,TGTGCCATCAGTGGCACGGGACTCCAAGGGGATACGCAGTATTTT
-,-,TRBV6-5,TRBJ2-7,CASSYRVRSYEQYF,TGTGCCAGCAGTTACCGGGTTAGATCCTACGAGCAGTACTTC
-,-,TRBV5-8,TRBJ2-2,CASSLTEPRTGELFF,TGTGCCAGCAGCTTGACCGAGCCGAGGACCGGGGAGCTGTTTTTT
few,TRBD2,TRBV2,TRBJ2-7,CASRKTSGGSYEQYF,TGTGCCAGCAGGAAGACTAGCGGGGGGTCCTACGAGCAGTACTTC
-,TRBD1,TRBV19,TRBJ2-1,CASSTPRTGANEQFF,TGTGCCAGTAGTACCCCAAGGACAGGAGCGAATGAGCAGTTCTTC
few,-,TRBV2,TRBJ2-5,CASSPDSPQETQYF,TGTGCCAGCAGTCCCGACTCGCCCCAAGAGACCCAGTACTTC